These 9 T cell receptor beta chains came from one sample sequenced in a study of blood T cell repertoires in COVID-19. Using immunoSEQ multiplex PCR, the repertoire was profiled, and TCRdb retains in-frame clones only, with some absent. The sample lists approximately 230,000 clones; roughly 80% were seen once. Sequences were obtained from peripheral blood. Receptors originate from an elderly man with acute or convalescent COVID-19.

The chain couples TRBV19 to TRBJ1-3; D remains ambiguous. Germline CDR1 and CDR2: LNHDA and SQIVND (reference sequence). The V and J ends lost 4 bases and 0 bases respectively, with 7 bases between them. The CDR3 is 14 residues long. CDR3 nucleotides: TGTGCCAGTAGTACCACACACTCTGGAAACACCATATATTTT. This encodes CASSTTHSGNTIYF.

The chain uses TRBV4-1 and TRBJ1-2; tentatively, D is TRBD1 (5 bases). CDR1 is MGHRA and CDR2 is YSYEKL in the germline V gene. Trimming pared 1 base from V and 3 bases from J, leaving 12 bases between. The CDR3 has 15 residues. Here the CDR3 DNA reads TGCGCCAGCAGCCAAGCTGCAGGGTCTTACTATGGCTACACCTTC. Its protein product is CASSQAAGSYYGYTF.

The chain couples TRBV5-5 to TRBJ2-5; TRBD1 agrees at 7 bases. V shed 0 bases, J shed 5 bases, and the junction held 4 bases outside the gene matches. This CDR3 comprises 14 residues. Germline assignment: CDR1 SGHKS and CDR2 YYEKEE (reference sequence). In DNA form, the CDR3 reads TGTGCCAGCAGCTTGGAGGGGGCTGGGGAGACCCAGTACTTC. Translated, it gives CASSLEGAGETQYF.

This clone was seen a handful of times. This sequence joins TRBV12-2 and TRBJ1-6; the D segment call TRBD1 is taken from the table without a DNA check. TRBV12-2 is a recognized pseudogene. The CDR3 has 17 amino acids. The CDR3 loop is CASRLAAHRGCNSPLHF. In DNA, the CDR3 is TGTGCAAGTCGCTTAGCGGCCCACAGGGGGTGTAATTCACCCCTCCACTTT.

The chain has TRBV9 and TRBJ2-5; 10 bases map to TRBD2. In germline, CDR1 is SGDLS, CDR2 YYNGEE. The CDR3 covers 18 residues. V dropped 0 bases and J dropped 2; count of bases not matched to a gene: 10. The CDR3 DNA is TGTGCCAGCAGCGTAGGTTGGTCGGGACTAGCGAATCAAGAGACCCAGTACTTC. It codes for CASSVGWSGLANQETQYF.

The chain recombines TRBV2 with TRBJ2-1; TRBD2 matches at 11 bases. The V gene end was trimmed by 9 bases and the J gene end by 7 bases; junction bases not matched to a gene: 23. CDR1 and CDR2 (germline): SNHLY, FYNNEI. This CDR3 comprises 19 residues. The CDR3 coding sequence is TGTGCCAGTCCCCAGGGGACTTGGGCTAGCGGGAGGATGGGAAATGAGCAGTTCTTC. Its translation: CASPQGTWASGRMGNEQFF.

The rearrangement uses TRBV24-1 and TRBJ2-5; maybe TRBD1 (7 bases). The CDR3 sequence is 17 residues long. The V end was cut by 4 bases, the J end by 2 bases, with 19 bases between. CDR1 is KGHDR and CDR2 is SFDVKD in the germline V gene. The CDR3 DNA sequence: TGTGCCACCAGTGACACCGGCAGGGGGGCTAAGCAAGAGACCCAGTACTTC. Translated, it gives CATSDTGRGAKQETQYF.

The gene calls are TRBV24-1 and TRBJ2-5, with D possibly matching TRBD1 (5 bases). V lost 1 base, J lost 4 bases, and 9 bases lay in between. From germline, CDR1 is KGHDR and CDR2 SFDVKD. The CDR3 is 14 amino acids. The CDR3 reads CATSDFQGRETQYF. CDR3 DNA: TGTGCCACCAGTGATTTTCAGGGCCGAGAGACCCAGTACTTC.

V usage is TRBV3-1 (or the pseudogene TRBV3-2) and J usage is TRBJ1-4; 7 bases are shared with TRBD1. Germline-derived CDR1 and CDR2 are LGHDT and YNNKEL (reference sequence). The CDR3 is 13 amino acids. The V and J ends lost 4 bases and 5 bases, in that order; junction bases with no gene match: 1. The CDR3 DNA follows: TGTGCCAGCAGCCGACAGGGAAATGAAAAACTGTTTTTT. Translated, it gives CASSRQGNEKLFF.